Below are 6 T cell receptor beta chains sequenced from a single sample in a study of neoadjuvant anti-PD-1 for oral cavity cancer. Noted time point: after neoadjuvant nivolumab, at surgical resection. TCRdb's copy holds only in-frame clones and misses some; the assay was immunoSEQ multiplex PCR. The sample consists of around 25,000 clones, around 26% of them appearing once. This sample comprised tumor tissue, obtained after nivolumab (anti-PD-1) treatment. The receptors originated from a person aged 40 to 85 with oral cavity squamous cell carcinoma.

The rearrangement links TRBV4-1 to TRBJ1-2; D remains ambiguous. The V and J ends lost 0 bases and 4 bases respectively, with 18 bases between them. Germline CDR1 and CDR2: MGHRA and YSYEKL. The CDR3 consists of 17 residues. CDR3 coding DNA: TGCGCCAGCAGCCAAGATCAGTTGCAGAGGAGTGGCTATGGCTACACCTTC. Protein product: CASSQDQLQRSGYGYTF.

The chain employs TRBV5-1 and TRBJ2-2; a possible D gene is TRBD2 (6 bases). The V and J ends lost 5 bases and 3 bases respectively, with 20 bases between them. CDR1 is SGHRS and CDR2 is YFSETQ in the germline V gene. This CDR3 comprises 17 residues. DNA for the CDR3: TGCGCCAGCAGTCGGGACTCTACGGGCCCTGACACCGGGGAGCTGTTTTTT. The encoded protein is CASSRDSTGPDTGELFF.

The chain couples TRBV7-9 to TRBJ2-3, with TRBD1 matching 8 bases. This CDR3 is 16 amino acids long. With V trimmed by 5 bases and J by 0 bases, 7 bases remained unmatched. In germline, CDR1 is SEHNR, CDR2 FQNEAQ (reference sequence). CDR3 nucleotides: TGTGCCAGCAGCGGTCCGACAGGGGAGAGCACAGATACGCAGTATTTT. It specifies CASSGPTGESTDTQYF.

The CDR3 region has the DNA TGCGCCAGCAGCTTGGCCCCGGCCGCGGATCAGCCCCAGCATTTT. Protein product: CASSLAPAADQPQHF. The chain recombines TRBV5-1 with TRBJ1-5; D is undetermined. CDR1 SGHRS and CDR2 YFSETQ come from the germline V gene. The CDR3 is 15 amino acids. With 0 bases removed from V and 5 bases from J, the gap between germline ends came to 12 bases. Supplemented by reference TRBV5-1 and TRBJ1-5, the full variable domain reads KAGVTQTPRYLIKTRGQQVTLSCSPISGHRSVSWYQQTPGQGLQFLFEYFSETQRNKGNFPGRFSGRQFSNSRSEMNVSTLELGDSALYLCASSLAPAADQPQHFGDGTRLSIL.

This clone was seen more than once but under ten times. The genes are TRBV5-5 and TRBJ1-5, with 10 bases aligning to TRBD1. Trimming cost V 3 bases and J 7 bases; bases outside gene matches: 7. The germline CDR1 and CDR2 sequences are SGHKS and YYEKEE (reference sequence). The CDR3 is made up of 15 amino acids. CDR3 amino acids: CASSSLRDRGQPQHF. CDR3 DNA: TGTGCCAGCAGCTCTCTTCGGGACAGGGGCCAGCCCCAGCATTTT.

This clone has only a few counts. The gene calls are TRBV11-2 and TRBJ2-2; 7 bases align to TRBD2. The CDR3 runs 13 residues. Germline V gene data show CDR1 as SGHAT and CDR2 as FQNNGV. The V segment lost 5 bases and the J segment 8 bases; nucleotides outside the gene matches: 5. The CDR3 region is CASSGGVLGELFF. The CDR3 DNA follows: TGTGCCAGCAGCGGGGGGGTACTAGGGGAGCTGTTTTTT.